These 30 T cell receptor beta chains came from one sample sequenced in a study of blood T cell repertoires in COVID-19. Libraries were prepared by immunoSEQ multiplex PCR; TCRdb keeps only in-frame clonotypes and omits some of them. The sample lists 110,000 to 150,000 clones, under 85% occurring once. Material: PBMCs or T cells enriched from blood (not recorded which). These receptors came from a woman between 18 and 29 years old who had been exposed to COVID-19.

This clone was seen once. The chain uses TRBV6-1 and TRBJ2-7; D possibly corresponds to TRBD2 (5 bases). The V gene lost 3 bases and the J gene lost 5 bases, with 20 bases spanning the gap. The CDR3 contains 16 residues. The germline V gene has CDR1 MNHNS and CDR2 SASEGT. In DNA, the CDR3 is TGTGCCAGCAGTGAGAATATGTGGGAGCTCCGCGACGAGCAGTACTTC. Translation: CASSENMWELRDEQYF.

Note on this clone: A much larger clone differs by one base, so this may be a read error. CDR3 nucleotides: TGTGCCAGCAGGGGGACAGGGGGAAACTATGGCTACACCTTC. As protein: CASRGTGGNYGYTF. V usage is TRBV6-5 and J usage is TRBJ1-2, with 11 bases lining up with TRBD1. Germline V gene data show CDR1 as MNHEY and CDR2 as SVGAGI. CDR3 length: 14 residues. Trimming cost V 6 bases and J 2 bases; bases outside gene matches: 2.

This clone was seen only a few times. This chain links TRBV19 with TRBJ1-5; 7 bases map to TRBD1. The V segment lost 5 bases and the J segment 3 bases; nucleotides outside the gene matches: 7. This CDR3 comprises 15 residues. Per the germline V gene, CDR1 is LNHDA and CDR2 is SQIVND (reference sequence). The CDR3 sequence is CASSAGQIFNQPQHF. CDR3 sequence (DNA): TGTGCCAGTAGTGCGGGACAGATCTTCAATCAGCCCCAGCATTTT. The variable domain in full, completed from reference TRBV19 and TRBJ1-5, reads DGGITQSPKYLFRKEGQNVTLSCEQNLNHDAMYWYRQDPGQGLRLIYYSQIVNDFQKGDIAEGYSVSREKKESFPLTVTSAQKNPTAFYLCASSAGQIFNQPQHFGDGTRLSIL.

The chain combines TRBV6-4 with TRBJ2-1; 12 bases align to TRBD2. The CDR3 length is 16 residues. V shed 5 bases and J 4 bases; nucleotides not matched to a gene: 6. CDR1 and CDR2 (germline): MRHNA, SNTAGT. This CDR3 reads CASSLTSGGVYNEQFF. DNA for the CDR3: TGTGCCAGCAGTCTGACTAGCGGGGGAGTTTACAATGAGCAGTTCTTC.

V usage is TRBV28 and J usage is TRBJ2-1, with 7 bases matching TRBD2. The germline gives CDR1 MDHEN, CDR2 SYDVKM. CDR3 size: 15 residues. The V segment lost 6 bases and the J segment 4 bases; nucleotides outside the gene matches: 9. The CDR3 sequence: CASSLGDYGYNEQFF. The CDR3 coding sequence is TGTGCCAGCAGCCTAGGGGACTACGGGTACAATGAGCAGTTCTTC.

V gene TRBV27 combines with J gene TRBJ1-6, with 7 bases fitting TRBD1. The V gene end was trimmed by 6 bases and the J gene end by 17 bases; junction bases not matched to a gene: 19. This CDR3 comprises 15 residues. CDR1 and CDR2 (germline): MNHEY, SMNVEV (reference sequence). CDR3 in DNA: TGTGCCAGCAGCCGGCGACAGGGCCGGACGGGTGCTGTCCACTTT. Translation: CASSRRQGRTGAVHF.

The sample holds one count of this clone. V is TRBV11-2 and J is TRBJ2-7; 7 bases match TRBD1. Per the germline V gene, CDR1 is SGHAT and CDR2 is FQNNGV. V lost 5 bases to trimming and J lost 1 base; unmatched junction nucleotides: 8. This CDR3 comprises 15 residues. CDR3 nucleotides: TGTGCCAGCAGCCTTGGGCCAGGGGGATCCTACGAGCAGTACTTC. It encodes CASSLGPGGSYEQYF.

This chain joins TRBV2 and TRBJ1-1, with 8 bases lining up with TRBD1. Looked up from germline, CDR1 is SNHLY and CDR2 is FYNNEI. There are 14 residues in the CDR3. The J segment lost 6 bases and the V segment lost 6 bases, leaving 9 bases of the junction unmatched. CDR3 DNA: TGTGCCAGCAGCGATTACGTACAGGGGGCTGAAGCTTTCTTT. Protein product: CASSDYVQGAEAFF.

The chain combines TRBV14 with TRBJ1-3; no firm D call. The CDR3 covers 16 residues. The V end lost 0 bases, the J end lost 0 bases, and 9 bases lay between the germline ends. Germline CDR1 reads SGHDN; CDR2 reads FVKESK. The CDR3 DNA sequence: TGTGCCAGCAGCCAAGATCGGAGCCTCTCTGGAAACACCATATATTTT. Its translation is CASSQDRSLSGNTIYF.

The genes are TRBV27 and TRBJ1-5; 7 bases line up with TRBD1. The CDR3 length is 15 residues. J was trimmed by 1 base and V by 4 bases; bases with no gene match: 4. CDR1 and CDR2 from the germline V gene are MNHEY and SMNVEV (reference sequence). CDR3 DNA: TGTGCCAGCAGTTGGACAGGTCCCAGCAATCAGCCCCAGCATTTT. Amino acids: CASSWTGPSNQPQHF.

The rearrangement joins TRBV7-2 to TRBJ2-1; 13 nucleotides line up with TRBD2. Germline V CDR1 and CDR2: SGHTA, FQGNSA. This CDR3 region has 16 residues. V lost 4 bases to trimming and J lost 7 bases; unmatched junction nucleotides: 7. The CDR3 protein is CASSSRLAGGHNEQFF. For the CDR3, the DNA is TGTGCCAGCAGCTCCCGACTAGCGGGAGGTCATAATGAGCAGTTCTTC.

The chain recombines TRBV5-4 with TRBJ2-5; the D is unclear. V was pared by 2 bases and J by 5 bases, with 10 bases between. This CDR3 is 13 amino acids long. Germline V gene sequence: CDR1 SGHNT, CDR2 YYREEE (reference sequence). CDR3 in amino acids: CASSFRVAETQYF. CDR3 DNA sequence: TGTGCCAGCAGCTTCCGAGTTGCGGAGACCCAGTACTTC.

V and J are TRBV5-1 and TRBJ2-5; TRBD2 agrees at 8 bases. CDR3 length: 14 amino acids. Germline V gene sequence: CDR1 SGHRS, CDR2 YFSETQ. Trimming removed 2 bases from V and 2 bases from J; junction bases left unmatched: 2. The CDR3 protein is CASSLAGEQETQYF. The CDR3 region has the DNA TGCGCCAGCAGCTTAGCGGGAGAGCAAGAGACCCAGTACTTC. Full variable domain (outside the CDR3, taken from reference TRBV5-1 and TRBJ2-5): KAGVTQTPRYLIKTRGQQVTLSCSPISGHRSVSWYQQTPGQGLQFLFEYFSETQRNKGNFPGRFSGRQFSNSRSEMNVSTLELGDSALYLCASSLAGEQETQYFGPGTRLLVL.

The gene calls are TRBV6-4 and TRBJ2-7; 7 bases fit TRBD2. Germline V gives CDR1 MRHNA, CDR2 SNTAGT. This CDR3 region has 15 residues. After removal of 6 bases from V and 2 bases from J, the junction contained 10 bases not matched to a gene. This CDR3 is CASRREAGRPYEQYF. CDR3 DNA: TGTGCCAGCAGACGGGAGGCAGGGCGCCCCTACGAGCAGTACTTC.

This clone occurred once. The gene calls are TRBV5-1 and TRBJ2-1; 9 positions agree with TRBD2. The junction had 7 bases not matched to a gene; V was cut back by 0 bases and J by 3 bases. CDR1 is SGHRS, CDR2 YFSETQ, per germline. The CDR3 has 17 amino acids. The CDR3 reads CASSLVPSGTLYNEQFF. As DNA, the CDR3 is TGCGCCAGCAGCTTGGTTCCTAGCGGGACCCTCTACAATGAGCAGTTCTTC.

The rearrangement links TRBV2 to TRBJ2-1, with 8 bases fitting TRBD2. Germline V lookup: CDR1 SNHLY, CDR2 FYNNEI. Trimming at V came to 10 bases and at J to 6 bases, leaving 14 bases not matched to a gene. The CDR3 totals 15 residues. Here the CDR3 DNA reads TGTGCCACTTTACCAACGGGAGGGCGGGGCAATGAGCAGTTCTTC. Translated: CATLPTGGRGNEQFF.

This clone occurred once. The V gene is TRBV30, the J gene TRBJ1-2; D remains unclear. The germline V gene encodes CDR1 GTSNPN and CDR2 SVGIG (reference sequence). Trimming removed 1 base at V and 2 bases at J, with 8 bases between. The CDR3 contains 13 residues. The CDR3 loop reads CAWSAAVNYGYTF. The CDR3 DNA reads TGTGCCTGGAGTGCGGCGGTCAACTATGGCTACACCTTC.

CDR3 sequence (DNA): TGTGCCAGCAGCTTAAACCCGGGGAATGGCTACACCTTC. This encodes CASSLNPGNGYTF. The rearrangement uses TRBV7-3 and TRBJ1-2; D gene unclear. Trimming took 1 base from V and 6 from J, leaving 9 bases between them. The length of the CDR3 is 13 residues. Germline V lookup: CDR1 SGHTA, CDR2 FQGTGA. The whole variable domain, remainder taken from reference TRBV7-3 and TRBJ1-2, is GAGVSQTPSNKVTEKGKYVELRCDPISGHTALYWYRQSLGQGPEFLIYFQGTGAADDSGLPNDRFFAVRPEGSVSTLKIQRTERGDSAVYLCASSLNPGNGYTFGSGTRLTVV.

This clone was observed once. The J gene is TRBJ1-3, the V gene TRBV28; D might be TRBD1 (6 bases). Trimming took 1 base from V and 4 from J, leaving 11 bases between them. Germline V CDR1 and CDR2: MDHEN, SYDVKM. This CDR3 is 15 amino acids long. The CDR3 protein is CASSLLGAGGNTIYF. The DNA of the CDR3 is TGTGCCAGCAGTTTATTGGGGGCAGGGGGAAACACCATATATTTT.

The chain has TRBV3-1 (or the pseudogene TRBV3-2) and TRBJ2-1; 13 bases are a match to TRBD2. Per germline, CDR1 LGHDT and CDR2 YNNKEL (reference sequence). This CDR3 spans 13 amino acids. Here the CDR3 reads CVAGTSGINEQFF. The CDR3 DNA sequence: TGTGTCGCCGGGACTAGCGGGATAAATGAGCAGTTCTTC.

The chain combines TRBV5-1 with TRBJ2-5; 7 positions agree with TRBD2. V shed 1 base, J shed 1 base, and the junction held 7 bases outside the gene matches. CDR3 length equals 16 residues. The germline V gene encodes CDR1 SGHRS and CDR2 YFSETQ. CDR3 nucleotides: TGCGCCAGCAGCTTGACCCCTAGCGGCAGCCAAGAGACCCAGTACTTC. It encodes CASSLTPSGSQETQYF.

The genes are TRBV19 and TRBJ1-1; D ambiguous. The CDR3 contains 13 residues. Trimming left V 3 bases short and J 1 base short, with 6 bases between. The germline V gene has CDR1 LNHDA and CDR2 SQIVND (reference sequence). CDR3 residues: CASSIFGNTEAFF. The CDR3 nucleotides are TGTGCCAGTAGTATCTTCGGGAACACTGAAGCTTTCTTT.

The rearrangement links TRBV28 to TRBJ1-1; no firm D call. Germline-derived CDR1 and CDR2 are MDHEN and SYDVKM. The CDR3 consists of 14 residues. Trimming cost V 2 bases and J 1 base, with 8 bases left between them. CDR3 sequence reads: CASSLLGPNTEAFF. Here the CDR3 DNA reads TGTGCCAGCAGTTTACTGGGCCCGAACACTGAAGCTTTCTTT.

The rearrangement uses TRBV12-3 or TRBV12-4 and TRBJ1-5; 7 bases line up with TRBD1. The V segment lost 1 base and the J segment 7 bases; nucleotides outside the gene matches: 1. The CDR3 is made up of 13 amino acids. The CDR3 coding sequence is TGTGCCAGCAGTTTAGACAGGGGCCAGCCCCAGCATTTT. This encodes CASSLDRGQPQHF.

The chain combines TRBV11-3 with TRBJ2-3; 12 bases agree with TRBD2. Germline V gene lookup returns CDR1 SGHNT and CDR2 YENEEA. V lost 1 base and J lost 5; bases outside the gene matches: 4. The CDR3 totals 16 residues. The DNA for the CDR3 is TGTGCCAGCAGCTTAGGACTAGCGGGAGTTAAAGATACGCAGTATTTT. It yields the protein CASSLGLAGVKDTQYF.

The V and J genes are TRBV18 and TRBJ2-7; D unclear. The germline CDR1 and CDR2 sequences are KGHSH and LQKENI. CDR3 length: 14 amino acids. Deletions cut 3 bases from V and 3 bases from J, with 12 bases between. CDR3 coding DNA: TGTGCCAGCTCACCGTACGATAACAACTACGAGCAGTACTTC. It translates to CASSPYDNNYEQYF.

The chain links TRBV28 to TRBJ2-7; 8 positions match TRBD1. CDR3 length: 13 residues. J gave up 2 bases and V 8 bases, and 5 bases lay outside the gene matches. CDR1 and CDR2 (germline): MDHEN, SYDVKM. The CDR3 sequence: CASLRTGPYEQYF. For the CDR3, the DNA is TGTGCCAGCCTGCGGACAGGGCCCTACGAGCAGTACTTC.

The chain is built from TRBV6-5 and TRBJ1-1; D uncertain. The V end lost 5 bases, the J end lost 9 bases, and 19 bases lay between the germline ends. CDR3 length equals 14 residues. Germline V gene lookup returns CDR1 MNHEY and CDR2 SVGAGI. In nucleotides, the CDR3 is TGTGCCAGCAGTCCGCGGGCCTCAATAGGGAAAGCTTTCTTT. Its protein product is CASSPRASIGKAFF.

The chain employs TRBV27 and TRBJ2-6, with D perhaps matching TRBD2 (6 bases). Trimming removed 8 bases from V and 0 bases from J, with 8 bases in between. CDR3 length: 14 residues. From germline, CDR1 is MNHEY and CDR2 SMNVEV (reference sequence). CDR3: CASGGYSGANVLTF. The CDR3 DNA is TGTGCCAGCGGGGGGTACTCTGGGGCCAACGTCCTGACTTTC.

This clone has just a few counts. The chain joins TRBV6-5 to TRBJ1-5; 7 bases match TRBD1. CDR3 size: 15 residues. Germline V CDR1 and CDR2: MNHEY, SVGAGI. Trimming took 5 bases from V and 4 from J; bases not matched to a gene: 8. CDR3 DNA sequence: TGTGCCAGCAGTAGAGGGACAGACCGTAATCAGCCCCAGCATTTT. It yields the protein CASSRGTDRNQPQHF.